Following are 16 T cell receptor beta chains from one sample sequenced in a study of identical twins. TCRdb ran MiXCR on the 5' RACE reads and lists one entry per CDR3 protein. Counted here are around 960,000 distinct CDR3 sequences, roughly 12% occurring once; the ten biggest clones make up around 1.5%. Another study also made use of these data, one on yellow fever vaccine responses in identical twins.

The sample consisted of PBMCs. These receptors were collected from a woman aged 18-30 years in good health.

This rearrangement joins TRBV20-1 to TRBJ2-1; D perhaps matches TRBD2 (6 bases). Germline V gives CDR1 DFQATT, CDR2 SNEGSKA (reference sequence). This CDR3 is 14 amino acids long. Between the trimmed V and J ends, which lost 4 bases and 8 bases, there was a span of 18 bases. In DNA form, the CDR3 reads TGCAGTGCTAACGGCGGCGGGATATTCGATGAGCAGTTCTTC. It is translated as CSANGGGIFDEQFF.

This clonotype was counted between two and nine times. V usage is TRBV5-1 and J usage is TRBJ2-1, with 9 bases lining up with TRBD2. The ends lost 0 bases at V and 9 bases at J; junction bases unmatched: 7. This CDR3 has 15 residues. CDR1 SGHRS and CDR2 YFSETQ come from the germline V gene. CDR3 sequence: CASSLDSGGRFEQFF. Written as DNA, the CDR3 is TGCGCCAGCAGCTTGGATAGCGGGGGTCGATTTGAGCAGTTCTTC.

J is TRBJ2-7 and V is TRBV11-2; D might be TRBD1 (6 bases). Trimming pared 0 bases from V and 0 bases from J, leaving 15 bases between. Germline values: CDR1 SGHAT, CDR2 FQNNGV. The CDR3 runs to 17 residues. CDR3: CASSLDLRADSSYEQYF. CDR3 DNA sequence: TGTGCCAGCAGCTTAGATCTGAGAGCGGACAGCTCCTACGAGCAGTACTTC.

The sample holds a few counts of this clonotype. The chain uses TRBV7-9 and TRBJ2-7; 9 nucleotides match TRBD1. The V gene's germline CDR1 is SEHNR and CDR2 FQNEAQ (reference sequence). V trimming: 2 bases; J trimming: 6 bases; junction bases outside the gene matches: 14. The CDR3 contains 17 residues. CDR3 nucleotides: TGTGCCAGCAGCTTAAGGGGCGAAGGGACAGGGAAGATCGAGCAGTACTTC. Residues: CASSLRGEGTGKIEQYF.

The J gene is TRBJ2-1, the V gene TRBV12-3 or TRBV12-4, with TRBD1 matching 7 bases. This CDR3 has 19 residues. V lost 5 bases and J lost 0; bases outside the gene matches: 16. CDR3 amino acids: CASSGISPGTASSYNEQFF. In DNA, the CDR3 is TGTGCCAGCAGTGGGATAAGCCCAGGGACAGCGAGCTCCTACAATGAGCAGTTCTTC.

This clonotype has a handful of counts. In DNA, the CDR3 is TGCGCCAGCAGCGTCCGGACAGGAGAATTACAAGAGACCCAGTACTTC. Encoded protein: CASSVRTGELQETQYF. V and J are TRBV4-1 and TRBJ2-5; TRBD1 aligns across 7 bases. J was trimmed by 2 bases and V by 5 bases; bases with no gene match: 11. Germline assignment: CDR1 MGHRA and CDR2 YSYEKL. The CDR3 loop spans 16 amino acids.

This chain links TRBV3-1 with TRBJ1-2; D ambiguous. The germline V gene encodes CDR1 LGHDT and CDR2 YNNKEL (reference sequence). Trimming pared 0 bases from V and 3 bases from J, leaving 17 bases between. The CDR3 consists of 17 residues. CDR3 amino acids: CASSQDLSGPSYYGYTF. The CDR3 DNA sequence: TGTGCCAGCAGCCAAGATCTTTCAGGACCTTCCTACTATGGCTACACCTTC.

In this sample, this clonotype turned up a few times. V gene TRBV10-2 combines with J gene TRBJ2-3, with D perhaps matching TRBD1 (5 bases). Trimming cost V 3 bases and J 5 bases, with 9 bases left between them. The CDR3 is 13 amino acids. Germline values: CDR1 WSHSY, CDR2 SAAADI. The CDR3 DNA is TGCGCCAGCAGTGACCGACAGAAAGATACGCAGTATTTT. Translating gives CASSDRQKDTQYF.

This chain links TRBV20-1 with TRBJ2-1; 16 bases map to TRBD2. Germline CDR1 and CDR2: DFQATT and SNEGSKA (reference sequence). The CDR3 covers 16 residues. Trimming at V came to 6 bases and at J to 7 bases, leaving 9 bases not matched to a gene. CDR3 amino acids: CSAAGLAGGPGNEQFF. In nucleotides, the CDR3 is TGCAGTGCCGCGGGACTAGCGGGGGGGCCAGGAAATGAGCAGTTCTTC.

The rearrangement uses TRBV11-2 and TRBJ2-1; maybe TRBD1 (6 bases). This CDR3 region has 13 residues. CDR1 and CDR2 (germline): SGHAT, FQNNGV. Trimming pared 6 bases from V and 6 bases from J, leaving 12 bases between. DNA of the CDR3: TGTGCCAGCAGACCCACAGGGCGCAATGAGCAGTTCTTC. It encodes CASRPTGRNEQFF.

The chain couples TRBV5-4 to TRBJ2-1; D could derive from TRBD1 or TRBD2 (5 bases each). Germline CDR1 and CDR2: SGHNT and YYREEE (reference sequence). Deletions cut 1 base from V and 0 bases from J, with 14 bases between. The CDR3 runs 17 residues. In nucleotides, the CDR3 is TGTGCCAGCAGCTTGCTTGTCGGGGCCAGCTCCTACAATGAGCAGTTCTTC. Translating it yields CASSLLVGASSYNEQFF.

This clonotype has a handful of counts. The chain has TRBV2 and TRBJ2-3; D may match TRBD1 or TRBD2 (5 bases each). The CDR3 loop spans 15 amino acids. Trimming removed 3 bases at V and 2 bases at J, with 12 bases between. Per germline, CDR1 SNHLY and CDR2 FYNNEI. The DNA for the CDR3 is TGTGCCAGCAGTGACTGGGGGTCGAACACAGATACGCAGTATTTT. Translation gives CASSDWGSNTDTQYF.

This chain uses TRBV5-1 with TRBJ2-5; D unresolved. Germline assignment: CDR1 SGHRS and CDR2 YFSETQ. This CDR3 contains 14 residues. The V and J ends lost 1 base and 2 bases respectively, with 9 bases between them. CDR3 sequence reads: CASSLSGFQETQYF. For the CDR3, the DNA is TGCGCCAGCAGCTTGTCCGGGTTTCAAGAGACCCAGTACTTC.

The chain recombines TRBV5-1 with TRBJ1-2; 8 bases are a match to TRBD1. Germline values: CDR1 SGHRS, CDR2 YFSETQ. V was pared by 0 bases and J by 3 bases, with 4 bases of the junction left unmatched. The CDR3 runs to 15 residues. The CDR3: CASSLERTGYYGYTF. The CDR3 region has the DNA TGCGCCAGCAGCTTGGAACGGACAGGGTACTATGGCTACACCTTC.

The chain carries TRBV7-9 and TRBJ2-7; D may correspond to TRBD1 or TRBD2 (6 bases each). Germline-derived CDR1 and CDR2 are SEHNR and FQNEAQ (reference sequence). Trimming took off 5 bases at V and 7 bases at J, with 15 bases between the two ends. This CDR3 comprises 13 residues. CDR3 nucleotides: TGTGCCAGCAGCCATGACAGGCGGGGAGAGCAGTACTTC. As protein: CASSHDRRGEQYF.

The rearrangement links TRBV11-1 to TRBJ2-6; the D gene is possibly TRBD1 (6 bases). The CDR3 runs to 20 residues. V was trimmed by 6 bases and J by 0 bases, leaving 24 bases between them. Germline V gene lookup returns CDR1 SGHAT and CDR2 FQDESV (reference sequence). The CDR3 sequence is CASRHRGGDKDFSGANVLTF. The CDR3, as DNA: TGTGCCAGCAGACATAGGGGTGGGGACAAGGACTTCTCTGGGGCCAACGTCCTGACTTTC.